The 10 T cell receptor beta chains given below trace back to one sample, sequenced in a study of blood T cell repertoires in COVID-19. The assay was immunoSEQ multiplex PCR, and TCRdb's table has in-frame clones only and misses some. This table has 30,000 to 35,000 clones, approximately 82% appearing once. Sequencing was performed on peripheral blood. Receptors were obtained from a man of 80 years or more with active or convalescent COVID-19.

The rearrangement joins TRBV7-2 to TRBJ1-1; weak D call: TRBD1 (5 bases). The germline V and J ends were trimmed by 4 bases and 3 bases, with 9 bases remaining between them. The germline V gene has CDR1 SGHTA and CDR2 FQGNSA. This CDR3 region has 13 residues. The CDR3 loop reads CASSSRADTEAFF. The CDR3 DNA reads as TGTGCCAGCAGCTCCAGGGCAGACACTGAAGCTTTCTTT.

This clone was recorded only once. The V gene is TRBV6-5, the J gene TRBJ2-5, with 7 bases that match TRBD1. This CDR3 has 15 residues. Germline V lookup: CDR1 MNHEY, CDR2 SVGAGI. V lost 0 bases and J lost 4; bases outside the gene matches: 5. CDR3 nucleotide sequence: TGTGCCAGCAGTTACTCGTACAGGGGAAGAGAGACCCAGTACTTC. This translates into CASSYSYRGRETQYF.

In this sample, this clone turned up once. The V and J genes are TRBV5-1 and TRBJ2-2; 9 nucleotides align to TRBD2. The CDR3 loop spans 17 amino acids. With V trimmed by 4 bases and J by 8 bases, 15 bases remained unmatched. In germline, CDR1 is SGHRS, CDR2 YFSETQ. The DNA of the CDR3 is TGCGCCAGCAGCCCTGGACCTAGCGGGGCCCCTCCTGGGGAGCTGTTTTTT. Its protein product is CASSPGPSGAPPGELFF.

The gene calls are TRBV6-1 and TRBJ2-3; 7 bases agree with TRBD2. This CDR3 has 15 residues. Per germline, CDR1 MNHNS and CDR2 SASEGT. The trim removed 1 base at V and 7 bases at J, leaving 8 bases unmatched. The CDR3 here is CASSEVAGGGHTQYF. CDR3 nucleotide sequence: TGTGCCAGCAGTGAAGTAGCGGGCGGAGGACATACGCAGTATTTT.

This chain uses TRBV4-1 with TRBJ2-5; a weak D match, TRBD2 (5 bases). This CDR3 has 17 amino acids. The germline CDR1 and CDR2 sequences are MGHRA and YSYEKL. Trimming left V 0 bases short and J 2 bases short, with 16 bases between. The CDR3 sequence: CASSQERASIGQETQYF. The CDR3 bases are TGCGCCAGCAGCCAAGAGAGGGCAAGCATCGGGCAAGAGACCCAGTACTTC.

The chain joins TRBV13 to TRBJ2-5, with D perhaps matching TRBD1 (5 bases). The CDR3 has 15 amino acids. Trimming pared 5 bases from V and 5 bases from J, leaving 18 bases between. The germline V gene encodes CDR1 PRHDT and CDR2 FYEKMQ (reference sequence). The CDR3 sequence: CASSPGHLTIETQYF. The CDR3 DNA reads as TGTGCCAGCAGCCCAGGACACCTTACCATTGAGACCCAGTACTTC.

This clone was seen a few times. The gene calls are TRBV3-1 (or the pseudogene TRBV3-2) and TRBJ2-1, with 7 bases matching TRBD2. V trimming: 3 bases; J trimming: 7 bases; junction bases outside the gene matches: 6. The V gene's germline CDR1 is LGHDT and CDR2 YNNKEL (reference sequence). There are 14 residues in the CDR3. CDR3 sequence: CASSHRGSGNEQFF. The CDR3 region has the DNA TGTGCCAGCAGCCATCGCGGGAGTGGGAATGAGCAGTTCTTC.

This chain uses TRBV19 with TRBJ2-2; D is possibly TRBD2 (6 bases). Between the trimmed V and J ends, which lost 0 bases and 7 bases, there was a span of 9 bases. CDR3 size: 14 residues. Germline V gives CDR1 LNHDA, CDR2 SQIVND (reference sequence). This CDR3 is CASSIDSGGGELFF. CDR3 coding DNA: TGTGCCAGTAGTATAGATAGCGGAGGCGGGGAGCTGTTTTTT.

This clone was picked up one time. CDR3 protein: CASSLESTGVGEKLFF. The CDR3 nucleotides read TGTGCCAGCAGCTTAGAATCGACAGGGGTCGGGGAAAAACTGTTTTTT. The rearrangement uses TRBV7-9 and TRBJ1-4; 8 bases are shared with TRBD1. V shed 1 base and J 8 bases; nucleotides not matched to a gene: 9. Germline CDR1 and CDR2: SEHNR and FQNEAQ (reference sequence). The CDR3 consists of 16 residues.

This chain connects TRBV10-3 to TRBJ2-3; 8 bases are shared with TRBD2. The CDR3 covers 14 residues. CDR1 is ENHRY, CDR2 SYGVKD, per germline. The V and J ends lost 3 bases and 4 bases, in that order; junction bases with no gene match: 3. The chain's CDR3 is CAISDGLAADTQYF. The CDR3 coding sequence is TGTGCCATCAGTGACGGACTAGCCGCAGATACGCAGTATTTT.